Listed here are 30 T cell receptor beta chains from one sample, sequenced in a study of memory CD4+ T cells and cytomegalovirus serostatus. Only in-frame clones appear in the TCRdb table, and some are missing; sequencing was by immunoSEQ multiplex PCR. The sample has about 39,000 clones, around 84% seen once; the top ten hold roughly 0.8%. The sort gate was single viable CD3+CD4+CD8-CD45RO+ cells for memory CD4+ T cells. Sequenced: memory CD4+ T cells from blood. The receptor set was obtained from an adult in good health and CMV-seronegative.

The V call is TRBV7-9, the J call TRBJ1-4; 9 nucleotides align to TRBD1. The germline V gene has CDR1 SEHNR and CDR2 FQNEAQ (reference sequence). The V gene end was trimmed by 3 bases and the J gene end by 2 bases; junction bases not matched to a gene: 4. The CDR3 is 16 residues long. This CDR3 is CASSLGQGSTNEKLFF. The CDR3 nucleotides read TGTGCCAGCAGCTTGGGACAGGGCTCGACTAATGAAAAACTGTTTTTT.

This chain links TRBV4-2 with TRBJ2-7; 9 nucleotides agree with TRBD1. Germline trimming cut 0 bases from V and 2 bases from J; bases unmatched to any gene: 2. Per germline, CDR1 LGHNA and CDR2 YNFKEQ. This CDR3 spans 15 amino acids. In DNA, the CDR3 is TGTGCCAGCAGCCAAGAGGACAGGGGACCCTACGAGCAGTACTTC. Amino acids: CASSQEDRGPYEQYF.

The chain links TRBV5-1 to TRBJ1-1; D perhaps matches TRBD1 (6 bases). This CDR3 region has 15 residues. Trimming cost V 3 bases and J 6 bases, with 18 bases left between them. Germline V gene sequence: CDR1 SGHRS, CDR2 YFSETQ. CDR3 protein: CASSSYDLRGSEAFF. Here the CDR3 DNA reads TGCGCCAGCAGCTCCTACGACCTCAGGGGATCTGAAGCTTTCTTT. Full variable domain (rest looked up from reference TRBV5-1 and TRBJ1-1): KAGVTQTPRYLIKTRGQQVTLSCSPISGHRSVSWYQQTPGQGLQFLFEYFSETQRNKGNFPGRFSGRQFSNSRSEMNVSTLELGDSALYLCASSSYDLRGSEAFFGQGTRLTVV.

This clone turned up a few times. CDR3: CASSRRHTGELFF. In DNA, the CDR3 is TGTGCCAGCTCACGACGGCACACCGGGGAGCTGTTTTTT. The chain joins TRBV18 to TRBJ2-2; the D is unclear. The CDR3 length is 13 residues. With 4 bases removed from V and 3 bases from J, the gap between germline ends came to 6 bases. Germline CDR1 reads KGHSH; CDR2 reads LQKENI. The full variable domain, its missing parts supplied by reference TRBV18 and TRBJ2-2, is NAGVMQNPRHLVRRRGQEARLRCSPMKGHSHVYWYRQLPEEGLKFMVYLQKENIIDESGMPKERFSAEFPKEGPSILRIQQVVRGDSAAYFCASSRRHTGELFFGEGSRLTVL.

The chain combines TRBV7-2 with TRBJ1-3, with D maybe TRBD1 (6 bases). The CDR3 is 15 amino acids. Germline CDR1 SGHTA, CDR2 FQGNSA. Trimming stripped 0 bases from V and 2 bases from J, with 8 bases between. CDR3 residues: CASSLATGAGNTIYF. Written as DNA, the CDR3 is TGTGCCAGCAGCTTAGCGACAGGCGCTGGAAACACCATATATTTT.

V usage is TRBV21-1 and J usage is TRBJ2-7. TRBV21-1 is assigned pseudogene status. The CDR3 is made up of 15 amino acids. CDR3 in amino acids: CASSQTAGESYEQYF. CDR3 DNA sequence: TGTGCCAGCAGCCAAACGGCAGGAGAGTCCTACGAGCAGTACTTC.

This sequence joins TRBV29-1 and TRBJ1-2, with D unclear. The ends were cut back, 3 bases at V and 5 bases at J, with 7 bases in the middle. The germline V gene has CDR1 SQVTM and CDR2 ANQGSEA. This CDR3 has 11 residues. CDR3 region: CSVERQYGYTF. The CDR3 DNA reads as TGCAGCGTTGAGCGTCAGTATGGCTACACCTTC.

The chain uses TRBV7-2 and TRBJ2-3; D call uncertain. This CDR3 has 14 residues. With 1 base removed from V and 7 bases from J, the gap between germline ends came to 12 bases. Per germline, CDR1 SGHTA and CDR2 FQGNSA. The CDR3 reads CASSLGSEPNTQYF. CDR3 nucleotide sequence: TGTGCCAGCAGCTTAGGCAGTGAACCAAATACGCAGTATTTT.

This chain uses TRBV6-1 with TRBJ2-5; 9 nucleotides match TRBD1. CDR1 and CDR2 (germline): MNHNS, SASEGT. V lost 7 bases to trimming and J lost 5 bases; unmatched junction nucleotides: 11. The CDR3 is 15 residues long. The CDR3 protein is CASIRRGQGWETQYF. For the CDR3, the DNA is TGTGCCAGCATCCGACGGGGACAGGGATGGGAGACCCAGTACTTC.

This clone was counted once. J is TRBJ1-2 and V is TRBV19; 8 positions agree with TRBD1. V shed 11 bases, J shed 0 bases, and the junction held 14 bases outside the gene matches. Germline loops: CDR1 LNHDA, CDR2 SQIVND (reference sequence). There are 16 residues in the CDR3. For the CDR3, the DNA is TGTGCCGTTGGGCCGGGACAGGAGGTCTCTAACTATGGCTACACCTTC. It specifies CAVGPGQEVSNYGYTF. Full variable domain (rest looked up from reference TRBV19 and TRBJ1-2): DGGITQSPKYLFRKEGQNVTLSCEQNLNHDAMYWYRQDPGQGLRLIYYSQIVNDFQKGDIAEGYSVSREKKESFPLTVTSAQKNPTAFYLCAVGPGQEVSNYGYTFGSGTRLTVV.

The chain uses TRBV27 and TRBJ1-5; no reliable D call. The CDR3 is 14 amino acids. V was clipped by 4 bases and J by 2 bases, with 9 bases between them. Germline V gene lookup returns CDR1 MNHEY and CDR2 SMNVEV (reference sequence). CDR3 DNA: TGTGCCAGCAGTTCAGCGGCGGGCAATCAGCCCCAGCATTTT. Its protein is CASSSAAGNQPQHF.

The chain combines TRBV7-9 with TRBJ2-3; the D call may be TRBD1 or TRBD2 (6 bases each). Germline V gene data show CDR1 as SEHNR and CDR2 as FQNEAQ (reference sequence). The V and J ends lost 2 bases and 6 bases respectively, with 9 bases between them. The CDR3 runs to 13 residues. The CDR3 bases are TGTGCCAGCAGCTTAAGGGGGGTCGATACGCAGTATTTT. It specifies CASSLRGVDTQYF.

The genes are TRBV6-5 and TRBJ2-7; 11 nucleotides align to TRBD2. The CDR3 loop spans 13 amino acids. The V gene's germline CDR1 is MNHEY and CDR2 SVGAGI. The V segment lost 7 bases and the J segment 5 bases; nucleotides outside the gene matches: 4. The CDR3 reads CASTLAGGNEQYF. As DNA, the CDR3 is TGTGCCAGCACCCTAGCGGGGGGTAACGAGCAGTACTTC.

The V gene is TRBV2, the J gene TRBJ1-4, with a possible D match to TRBD1 (5 bases). CDR1 and CDR2 from the germline V gene are SNHLY and FYNNEI. Trimming took off 5 bases at V and 6 bases at J, with 10 bases between the two ends. CDR3 length: 13 residues. The CDR3 protein is CASSILGDEKLFF. The DNA of the CDR3 is TGTGCCAGCAGTATACTGGGGGATGAAAAACTGTTTTTT.

This clone was seen more than once but under ten times. The chain links TRBV30 to TRBJ2-7; possibly TRBD2 for D (5 bases). The CDR3 extends over 14 amino acids. CDR1 is GTSNPN and CDR2 is SVGIG in the germline V gene (reference sequence). Trimming removed 0 bases at V and 6 bases at J, with 15 bases between. As DNA, the CDR3 is TGTGCCTGGAGTGTAGGGTCGGGGTTCGGCGAGCAGTACTTC. It translates to CAWSVGSGFGEQYF.

The chain employs TRBV30 and TRBJ2-2; 10 bases map to TRBD1. The CDR3 runs to 14 residues. Germline values: CDR1 GTSNPN, CDR2 SVGIG (reference sequence). J was trimmed by 1 base and V by 7 bases; bases with no gene match: 3. The CDR3 DNA sequence: TGTGCCTCACGGGACAGGGGGAACACCGGGGAGCTGTTTTTT. Its protein product is CASRDRGNTGELFF.

This sequence joins TRBV12-5 and TRBJ2-4; TRBD2 matches 9 bases. The CDR3 is 19 amino acids. Germline V gene sequence: CDR1 LGHNT, CDR2 FRNRAP. V gave up 0 bases and J gave up 4 bases; unmatched junction bases: 13. The CDR3 reads CASGLVVAGESVKKNIQYF. For the CDR3, the DNA is TGTGCTAGTGGTTTGGTAGTAGCGGGGGAGTCGGTAAAGAAAAACATTCAGTACTTC.

The genes are TRBV7-2 and TRBJ1-2; D unresolved. The germline gives CDR1 SGHTA, CDR2 FQGNSA. The ends were cut back, 5 bases at V and 4 bases at J, with 14 bases in the middle. This CDR3 spans 14 amino acids. The CDR3: CASSPPTDTYGYTF. Here the CDR3 DNA reads TGTGCCAGCAGCCCTCCGACCGATACCTATGGCTACACCTTC.

In this sample, this clone turned up a few times. V usage is TRBV30 and J usage is TRBJ2-7; 8 bases map to TRBD1. The trim removed 5 bases at V and 3 bases at J, leaving 9 bases unmatched. The germline gives CDR1 GTSNPN, CDR2 SVGIG (reference sequence). CDR3 length: 14 residues. The chain's CDR3 is CAWSPGQELYEQYF. The CDR3 DNA follows: TGTGCCTGGTCTCCGGGACAGGAGCTCTACGAGCAGTACTTC. Full variable domain (rest looked up from reference TRBV30 and TRBJ2-7): SQTIHQWPATLVQPVGSPLSLECTVEGTSNPNLYWYRQAAGRGLQLLFYSVGIGQISSEVPQNLSASRPQDRQFILSSKKLLLSDSGFYLCAWSPGQELYEQYFGPGTRLTVT.

The chain employs TRBV6-4 and TRBJ2-1, with 8 nucleotides matching TRBD2. Germline V CDR1 and CDR2: MRHNA, SNTAGT. The CDR3 consists of 15 residues. V was pared by 5 bases and J by 7 bases, with 10 bases of the junction left unmatched. The CDR3 loop reads CASSREGGAMNEQFF. The CDR3 DNA sequence: TGTGCCAGCAGTCGGGAGGGGGGGGCGATGAATGAGCAGTTCTTC.

J is TRBJ2-1 and V is TRBV6-1, with D uncertain. The V and J ends lost 1 base and 6 bases respectively, with 10 bases between them. The CDR3 is 14 residues long. Germline V CDR1 and CDR2: MNHNS, SASEGT. CDR3 DNA: TGTGCCAGCAGTGAAGGGGTCTGGATCAATGAGCAGTTCTTC. This translates into CASSEGVWINEQFF.

The table lists this clone with a few counts. This chain links TRBV5-1 with TRBJ1-4, with 7 bases lining up with TRBD1. Germline CDR1 and CDR2: SGHRS and YFSETQ. The CDR3 runs 14 residues. The ends lost 5 bases at V and 8 bases at J; junction bases unmatched: 9. CDR3 coding DNA: TGCGCCAGCAGGGAGAGACAGGGACAAGAAAAACTGTTTTTT. Its translation is CASRERQGQEKLFF.

The CDR3 DNA sequence: TGTGCCAGCAGTTTTCGGACAGGGGGCCTAACTTTGAACACTGAAGCTTTCTTT. This encodes CASSFRTGGLTLNTEAFF. The chain uses TRBV27 and TRBJ1-1; 11 positions agree with TRBD1. Trimming took 3 bases from V and 0 from J; bases not matched to a gene: 9. There are 18 residues in the CDR3. The V gene's germline CDR1 is MNHEY and CDR2 SMNVEV (reference sequence).

This chain connects TRBV6-1 to TRBJ1-6; D uncertain. Germline V gene sequence: CDR1 MNHNS, CDR2 SASEGT. The V and J ends lost 7 bases and 0 bases respectively, with 7 bases between them. This CDR3 spans 14 amino acids. The DNA of the CDR3 is TGTGCCAGCAACGGGCGCTCCTATAATTCACCCCTCCACTTT. It specifies CASNGRSYNSPLHF.

The chain carries TRBV4-1 and TRBJ1-3, with D possibly TRBD1 on 5 matching bases. Trimming pared 4 bases from V and 2 bases from J, leaving 18 bases between. The CDR3 totals 17 residues. Germline loops: CDR1 MGHRA, CDR2 YSYEKL. The CDR3 bases are TGCGCCAGCAGCCGCCAGGGTTTAGTCCTACCTGGAAACACCATATATTTT. It translates to CASSRQGLVLPGNTIYF.

This clone was detected only a few times. The chain is built from TRBV2 and TRBJ1-5; a possible D gene is TRBD1 (5 bases). From germline, CDR1 is SNHLY and CDR2 FYNNEI. This CDR3 is 14 amino acids long. Trimming pared 5 bases from V and 3 bases from J, leaving 11 bases between. The CDR3 DNA is TGTGCCAGCAGTCAAGACAGTTCCAATCAGCCCCAGCATTTT. This translates into CASSQDSSNQPQHF.

The chain links TRBV5-1 to TRBJ2-7; 8 bases map to TRBD1. With V trimmed by 4 bases and J by 2 bases, 11 bases remained unmatched. The germline CDR1 and CDR2 sequences are SGHRS and YFSETQ. The CDR3 consists of 16 residues. Here the CDR3 DNA reads TGCGCCAGCAGCCATGCCTCCGGGACAGGTACCTACGAGCAGTACTTC. Its translation: CASSHASGTGTYEQYF. The full variable domain, with the rest looked up from reference TRBV5-1 and TRBJ2-7, is KAGVTQTPRYLIKTRGQQVTLSCSPISGHRSVSWYQQTPGQGLQFLFEYFSETQRNKGNFPGRFSGRQFSNSRSEMNVSTLELGDSALYLCASSHASGTGTYEQYFGPGTRLTVT.

This clone was counted between two and nine times. The chain carries TRBV2 and TRBJ1-1; 7 bases are shared with TRBD1. Trimming removed 11 bases from V and 0 bases from J; junction bases left unmatched: 9. The CDR3 consists of 14 residues. Germline CDR1 reads SNHLY; CDR2 reads FYNNEI. The CDR3 coding sequence is TGTGCCGGAAGGGGACAGCCCTTGAACACTGAAGCTTTCTTT. Translated: CAGRGQPLNTEAFF. The whole variable domain, filled in from reference TRBV2 and TRBJ1-1, reads EPEVTQTPSHQVTQMGQEVILRCVPISNHLYFYWYRQILGQKVEFLVSFYNNEISEKSEIFDDQFSVERPDGSNFTLKIRSTKLEDSAMYFCAGRGQPLNTEAFFGQGTRLTVV.

The chain couples TRBV11-1 to TRBJ2-1, with TRBD1 matching over 9 bases. The V and J ends lost 1 base and 7 bases, in that order; junction bases with no gene match: 5. CDR1 SGHAT and CDR2 FQDESV come from the germline V gene (reference sequence). The CDR3 has 15 residues. CDR3 DNA sequence: TGTGCCAGCAGCTTAGGAGGGACAGGGATTAATGAGCAGTTCTTC. Translation gives CASSLGGTGINEQFF.

In this sample, this clone turned up a few times. The genes are TRBV5-1 and TRBJ1-4; D is undetermined. Germline lookup yields CDR1 SGHRS and CDR2 YFSETQ. The V end lost 4 bases, the J end lost 10 bases, and 17 bases lay between the germline ends. The CDR3 is made up of 14 amino acids. This CDR3 is CASSLAEGKGKLFF. The CDR3 DNA reads TGCGCCAGCAGCCTTGCAGAAGGGAAGGGAAAACTGTTTTTT.